These 24 T cell receptor beta chains were all obtained from the same sample, sequenced in a study of T cell responses to AZD1222 COVID-19 vaccine. Sequencing used immunoSEQ multiplex PCR; TCRdb keeps in-frame clones, though not all of them. Of 90,000 to 120,000 clones listed, about nine tenths are singletons. The specimen comprised peripheral blood, sampled 28 days after the second AZD1222 dose. These receptors originate from an adult who received the AZD1222 COVID-19 vaccine.

This clone came up a few times. V gene TRBV6-5 combines with J gene TRBJ1-3, with D unresolved. This CDR3 comprises 16 residues. Germline V gene data show CDR1 as MNHEY and CDR2 as SVGAGI. Trimming shortened V by 2 bases and J by 1 base, and 12 bases separated the two germline ends. The CDR3 coding sequence is TGTGCCAGCAGTTACATCGGCTCCCTTTCTGGAAACACCATATATTTT. Protein sequence: CASSYIGSLSGNTIYF.

This clone was found once. Other DNA sequences in this specimen translate into the identical CDR3. This chain links TRBV27 with TRBJ1-1; D is unclear. Germline CDR1 reads MNHEY; CDR2 reads SMNVEV (reference sequence). CDR3 length equals 14 residues. The germline V and J ends were trimmed by 2 bases and 1 base, with 8 bases remaining between them. CDR3 residues: CASSLRQANTEAFF. The CDR3 bases are TGTGCCAGCAGTTTACGCCAGGCGAACACTGAAGCTTTCTTT.

The chain is built from TRBV6-2 or TRBV6-3 and TRBJ1-1; D call uncertain. The CDR3 is made up of 14 amino acids. The V end lost 5 bases, the J end lost 2 bases, and 12 bases lay between the germline ends. Germline V lookup: CDR1 MNHEY, CDR2 SVGEGT. This chain's CDR3 is CASSPPRGNTEAFF. For the CDR3, the DNA is TGTGCCAGCAGTCCCCCCCGGGGTAACACTGAAGCTTTCTTT.

The sample holds one count of this clone. This chain links TRBV29-1 with TRBJ2-7; 8 bases line up with TRBD1. Germline loops: CDR1 SQVTM, CDR2 ANQGSEA. The junction had 4 bases not matched to a gene; V was cut back by 6 bases and J by 0 bases. The CDR3 totals 13 residues. CDR3 region: CSVRTGFSYEQYF. CDR3 sequence (DNA): TGCAGCGTGAGGACAGGGTTCTCCTACGAGCAGTACTTC.

This clone came up a few times. The genes are TRBV10-2 and TRBJ1-4; no definite D call. Trimming took 2 bases from V and 10 from J, leaving 8 bases between them. Germline lookup yields CDR1 WSHSY and CDR2 SAAADI. This CDR3 comprises 12 residues. CDR3 coding DNA: TGCGCCAGCAGTGAGGAGGGAGGAAAACTGTTTTTT. Translating gives CASSEEGGKLFF.

This chain links TRBV10-1 with TRBJ1-4; 8 bases are shared with TRBD1. The ends lost 0 bases at V and 0 bases at J; junction bases unmatched: 9. Germline V lookup: CDR1 WNHNN, CDR2 SYGVQD (reference sequence). The CDR3 extends over 19 amino acids. CDR3 loop: CASSESVPGTGATNEKLFF. The CDR3 nucleotides are TGCGCCAGCAGTGAGTCGGTACCCGGGACAGGAGCAACTAATGAAAAACTGTTTTTT.

In DNA, the CDR3 is TGTGCCAGTGCCTCGGGAGCTAACACTGAAGCTTTCTTT. It codes for CASASGANTEAFF. V usage is TRBV19 and J usage is TRBJ1-1; D gene uncertain. Germline values: CDR1 LNHDA, CDR2 SQIVND (reference sequence). V was cut by 8 bases and J by 2 bases, with 12 bases left in between. CDR3 length equals 13 residues.

The J gene is TRBJ1-5, the V gene TRBV19; perhaps TRBD1 as D (5 bases). The CDR3 runs 16 residues. Germline CDR1 LNHDA, CDR2 SQIVND (reference sequence). Trimming cost V 4 bases and J 2 bases, with 15 bases left between them. The CDR3 sequence is CASSKEGAGRNQPQHF. The DNA of the CDR3 is TGTGCCAGTAGTAAAGAAGGGGCAGGCCGCAATCAGCCCCAGCATTTT.

The genes are TRBV4-3 and TRBJ2-3, with 10 bases fitting TRBD2. This CDR3 comprises 17 residues. Losses at the gene ends were 3 bases for V and 3 bases for J; bases not matched to a gene: 9. Per the germline V gene, CDR1 is LGHNA and CDR2 is YSLEER. CDR3 sequence reads: CASSQGSGRDSTDTQYF. CDR3 bases: TGCGCCAGCAGCCAGGGAAGCGGGAGGGATTCAACAGATACGCAGTATTTT.

Comments on this clone: In the same sample, other DNA sequences code for this CDR3. The rearrangement uses TRBV7-9 and TRBJ2-4, with 10 bases that match TRBD2. V shed 3 bases and J 0 bases; nucleotides not matched to a gene: 2. CDR1 is SEHNR and CDR2 is FQNEAQ in the germline V gene (reference sequence). CDR3 length: 16 amino acids. CDR3 protein: CASSLGLAKAKNIQYF. As DNA, the CDR3 is TGTGCCAGCAGCTTGGGACTAGCGAAAGCCAAAAACATTCAGTACTTC.

CDR3 DNA: TGTGCCGGATCTAGCGGGAGAGGTCACGAGCAGTACTTC. Protein: CAGSSGRGHEQYF. The genes are TRBV30 and TRBJ2-7; 10 bases line up with TRBD2. V lost 8 bases and J lost 5; bases outside the gene matches: 9. Germline CDR1 is GTSNPN and CDR2 is SVGIG (reference sequence). The CDR3 loop spans 13 amino acids.

This rearrangement joins TRBV3-1 (or the pseudogene TRBV3-2) to TRBJ1-5; D ambiguous. CDR1 and CDR2 (germline): LGHDT, YNNKEL (reference sequence). Trimming removed 0 bases at V and 6 bases at J, with 6 bases between. This CDR3 is 13 amino acids long. In DNA, the CDR3 is TGTGCCAGCAGCCAAGATGAGCGTCAGCCCCAGCATTTT. Protein: CASSQDERQPQHF.

The CDR3 DNA reads as TGTGCCAGCTCCCCGGCCGGGGTGAATACGCAGTATTTT. Encoded protein: CASSPAGVNTQYF. The chain joins TRBV18 to TRBJ2-3; possibly TRBD2 for D (5 bases). The CDR3 runs to 13 residues. Germline loops: CDR1 KGHSH, CDR2 LQKENI. The ends were cut back, 6 bases at V and 7 bases at J, with 14 bases in the middle.

Here the CDR3 reads CASSDLGAPGGANVLTF. CDR3 sequence (DNA): TGTGCCAGCAGTGACCTGGGAGCGCCTGGTGGGGCCAACGTCCTGACTTTC. The chain employs TRBV6-1 and TRBJ2-6, with a possible D match to TRBD2 (5 bases). In germline, CDR1 is MNHNS, CDR2 SASEGT. V lost 3 bases and J lost 3, with 15 bases in between. The CDR3 length is 17 residues.

The rearrangement joins TRBV5-1 to TRBJ1-1, with 8 positions matching TRBD1. The germline V gene has CDR1 SGHRS and CDR2 YFSETQ. Trimming cost V 0 bases and J 7 bases; bases outside gene matches: 2. This CDR3 contains 13 residues. In DNA form, the CDR3 reads TGCGCCAGCAGCTTGGCAGGGGGCCTTGAAGCTTTCTTT. It codes for CASSLAGGLEAFF.

The chain is built from TRBV11-2 and TRBJ1-1; D unclear. V was cut by 3 bases and J by 7 bases, with 15 bases left in between. Germline V lookup: CDR1 SGHAT, CDR2 FQNNGV. The CDR3 consists of 14 residues. The CDR3 DNA is TGTGCCAGCAGCTTTGTGGGTGTCAGACTTGAAGCTTTCTTT. Its protein product is CASSFVGVRLEAFF.

The gene calls are TRBV6-1 and TRBJ1-5; possibly TRBD1 for D (5 bases). Germline CDR1 MNHNS, CDR2 SASEGT. The CDR3 loop spans 17 amino acids. V was cut by 6 bases and J by 4 bases, with 22 bases left in between. CDR3 sequence reads: CASREPRRQLVNQPQHF. As DNA, the CDR3 is TGTGCCAGCAGGGAACCCCGCCGACAGCTTGTTAATCAGCCCCAGCATTTT.

V and J are TRBV6-2 or TRBV6-3 and TRBJ2-1, with unresolved D. V shed 2 bases and J shed 9 bases, with 14 bases lying between them. This CDR3 is built from 14 residues. Germline V gene data show CDR1 as MNHEY and CDR2 as SVGEGT. CDR3 nucleotides: TGTGCCAGCAGTTACAGTCTAGAACTGGGTGAGCAGTTCTTC. It translates to CASSYSLELGEQFF.

V is TRBV7-9 and J is TRBJ1-1; no firm D call. Germline V gene sequence: CDR1 SEHNR, CDR2 FQNEAQ (reference sequence). The CDR3 covers 11 residues. Trimming cost V 5 bases and J 3 bases, with 4 bases left between them. CDR3 amino acids: CASSPDTEAFF. In nucleotides, the CDR3 is TGTGCCAGCAGCCCCGACACTGAAGCTTTCTTT.

The chain is built from TRBV7-8 and TRBJ1-1; 11 bases are a match to TRBD1. Germline-derived CDR1 and CDR2 are SGHVS and FQNEAQ. The trim removed 0 bases at V and 0 bases at J, leaving 6 bases unmatched. This CDR3 contains 18 residues. The chain's CDR3 is CASSLAGQGVIMNTEAFF. The CDR3 DNA sequence: TGTGCCAGCAGCTTAGCGGGACAGGGGGTTATCATGAACACTGAAGCTTTCTTT.

The CDR3 bases are TGCGCCAGCAGCCCGGCCGGCCCTGGAAACACCATATATTTT. Amino acid sequence: CASSPAGPGNTIYF. The J gene is TRBJ1-3, the V gene TRBV5-1; D not certain. This CDR3 is built from 14 residues. The germline CDR1 and CDR2 sequences are SGHRS and YFSETQ. Trimming left V 4 bases short and J 2 bases short, with 10 bases between.

V and J are TRBV4-1 and TRBJ1-5, with D maybe TRBD1 (5 bases). V was pared by 4 bases and J by 0 bases, with 16 bases between. Germline lookup yields CDR1 MGHRA and CDR2 YSYEKL. This CDR3 has 17 residues. In nucleotides, the CDR3 is TGCGCCAGCAGCCCCTTAGGGGACGGCTATAGCAATCAGCCCCAGCATTTT. Amino acids: CASSPLGDGYSNQPQHF.

The DNA for the CDR3 is TGTGCCAGCAGTTACTCAGCGGGGGCATTCACAGATACGCAGTATTTT. Translation gives CASSYSAGAFTDTQYF. V and J are TRBV28 and TRBJ2-3; TRBD2 agrees at 8 bases. The CDR3 consists of 16 residues. After removal of 4 bases from V and 2 bases from J, the junction contained 8 bases not matched to a gene. The germline V gene has CDR1 MDHEN and CDR2 SYDVKM. The full variable domain, rest sourced from reference TRBV28 and TRBJ2-3, is DVKVTQSSRYLVKRTGEKVFLECVQDMDHENMFWYRQDPGLGLRLIYFSYDVKMKEKGDIPEGYSVSREKKERFSLILESASTNQTSMYLCASSYSAGAFTDTQYFGPGTRLTVL.

The chain carries TRBV4-1 and TRBJ1-6; D remains ambiguous. Germline V gives CDR1 MGHRA, CDR2 YSYEKL. V lost 6 bases and J lost 9, with 9 bases in between. The CDR3 runs to 12 residues. CDR3 nucleotides: TGCGCCAGCAGTGACCGGGGTTCACCCCTCCACTTT. Translating gives CASSDRGSPLHF.